The rows below give T cell receptor beta chains drawn from one sample of a study of response to subunit inactivated influenza vaccine. MiXCR, run by TCRdb on the RT-PCR reads, gives a single entry per CDR3 protein. The sample lists around 300,000 distinct CDR3 sequences, roughly 22% occurring once. The specimen was PBMCs from blood, collected about 20 months after vaccination. These receptors all come from a man aged 45 to 70 who received an inactivated influenza vaccine. The CDR3 runs from the conserved cysteine through the conserved F or W. D genes are given only for firm matches. The size entry is marked missing in some rows and otherwise reads once, few, many or a size class.

abundance | j_gene | v_gene | d_gene | CDR3nt | CDR3aa
few | TRBJ2-1 | TRBV7-2 | TRBD1 | TGTGCCAGCAGCCTGGGACAGGGGGCCAATAATGAGCAGTTCTTC | CASSLGQGANNEQFF
- | TRBJ2-5 | TRBV5-1 | - | TGCGCCAGCAGCCGGGGAGAGTACCAAGAGACCCAGTACTTC | CASSRGEYQETQYF
many | TRBJ1-3 | TRBV5-6 | - | TGTGCCAGCAGCTTCTACAGGGCGGACACCATATATTTT | CASSFYRADTIYF
- | TRBJ2-2 | TRBV12-3/TRBV12-4 | - | TGTGCCAGCAGTTTTCGTTACGGGGGAACCGGGGAGCTGTTTTTT | CASSFRYGGTGELFF
- | TRBJ2-5 | TRBV10-3 | - | TGTGCCATCAGCTTGGGAGAGACCCAGTACTTC | CAISLGETQYF
- | TRBJ2-1 | TRBV12-3/TRBV12-4 | TRBD2 | TGTGCCAGCAGTTTATCTAGCGGGGGGGCAAACCCGTTCTTC | CASSLSSGGANPFF
few | TRBJ1-1 | TRBV18 | - | TGTGCCAGCTCACCCCCATCGGGAGCGGGGGCGCGGACTGAAGCTTTCTTT | CASSPPSGAGARTEAFF
- | TRBJ2-5 | TRBV2 | TRBD1 | TGTGCCAGCAGGTTCGGGACAGGTGGGGGAGAGACCCAGTACTTC | CASRFGTGGGETQYF
many | TRBJ2-1 | TRBV20-1 | - | TGCAGTGCTAGTAGGTCGTCTAGCTCGTTTGAGCAGTTCTTC | CSASRSSSSFEQFF
few | TRBJ2-7 | TRBV18 | - | TGTGCCAGCTCACCACAAAACGAAGACGAGCAGTACTTC | CASSPQNEDEQYF
few | TRBJ1-2 | TRBV20-1 | - | TGCAGTGCTAGAGACCCGAGAGCGACGGGTGGCTACACCTTC | CSARDPRATGGYTF
few | TRBJ1-5 | TRBV20-1 | - | TGCAGTGCTCGACGGAACAATCAGCCCCAGCATTTT | CSARRNNQPQHF
- | TRBJ2-2 | TRBV12-3/TRBV12-4 | - | TGTGCCAGCCGCCGGACCCTAGGTACCGGGGAGCTGTTTTTT | CASRRTLGTGELFF
few | TRBJ2-5 | TRBV29-1 | - | TGCAGCGTTAGTGAGTACCAAGAGACCCAGTACTTC | CSVSEYQETQYF
- | TRBJ2-2 | TRBV7-2 | - | TGTGCCAGCAGCTCAAGCATGAACACCGGGGAGCTGTTTTTT | CASSSSMNTGELFF
- | TRBJ1-3 | TRBV20-1 | - | TGCAGTGCTAGAGGGTCCGGTTACGGGAACACCATATATTTT | CSARGSGYGNTIYF
many | TRBJ2-1 | TRBV10-3 | - | TGTGCCATCAGGGGAGAGGTCAGGAATGAGCAGTTCTTC | CAIRGEVRNEQFF
few | TRBJ2-3 | TRBV4-2 | TRBD2 | TGTGCCAGCAGCCAAGGTCTCGGACTAGCGGGTAACACAGATACGCAGTATTTT | CASSQGLGLAGNTDTQYF
- | TRBJ2-1 | TRBV28 | - | TGTGCCAGCAGTGGGAAGGCCGGGACACCAGGGAGGAATGAGCAGTTCTTC | CASSGKAGTPGRNEQFF
- | TRBJ1-1 | TRBV29-1 | - | TGCAGCGTTGAAGGGGGCTCGGCTAACACTGAAGCTTTCTTT | CSVEGGSANTEAFF
- | TRBJ2-3 | TRBV5-1 | - | TGCGCCAGCAGCTTGAGAAGTTCCGCGGATACGCAGTATTTT | CASSLRSSADTQYF
few | TRBJ1-1 | TRBV24-1 | - | TGTGCCACCAGTGCAGGGACTGAAGCTTTCTTT | CATSAGTEAFF
few | TRBJ1-5 | TRBV4-3 | - | TGCGCCAGCAGCCAACATTTTGCAGCTAGCAATCAGCCCCAGCATTTT | CASSQHFAASNQPQHF
- | TRBJ1-2 | TRBV4-2 | - | TGTGCCAGCAGCCAAGCGCCCGGGAACCCTAACTATGGCTACACCTTC | CASSQAPGNPNYGYTF
many | TRBJ1-3 | TRBV12-3/TRBV12-4 | - | TGTGCCAGCAGTTTTCCTGGAAACACCATATATTTT | CASSFPGNTIYF
- | TRBJ1-4 | TRBV4-1 | - | TGCGCCAGCAGCCAAGATTGGGCAGGGTCTAATGAAAAACTGTTTTTT | CASSQDWAGSNEKLFF
- | TRBJ2-5 | TRBV7-9 | - | TGTGCCAGCAGAAGTCTCGTAGCGGAGACCCAGTACTTC | CASRSLVAETQYF
- | TRBJ2-3 | TRBV4-3 | TRBD2 | TGCGCCAGCAGCCAAGATATCGCGGGGCTGGGCGGGAGAAGCACAGATACGCAGTATTTT | CASSQDIAGLGGRSTDTQYF
few | TRBJ2-3 | TRBV29-1 | TRBD2 | TGCAGCGTTACGGGGAGCCAGACTAGCGGGAGGCCAGATACGCAGTATTTT | CSVTGSQTSGRPDTQYF
few | TRBJ2-2 | TRBV12-3/TRBV12-4 | - | TGTGCCAGCAGTTTAACAGCCGGGGAGCTGTTTTTT | CASSLTAGELFF
many | TRBJ2-5 | TRBV2 | - | TGTGCCAGCATAAGGGCTCAAGAGACCCAGTACTTC | CASIRAQETQYF
- | TRBJ1-2 | TRBV29-1 | - | TGCAGCGTTGTGGGGCTCGGGACCCTCAGTTGCTACACCTTC | CSVVGLGTLSCYTF
- | TRBJ2-1 | TRBV6-2/TRBV6-3 | - | TGTGCCAGCAGCCTTGGGGGGTTTGTCGATGAGCAGTTCTTC | CASSLGGFVDEQFF
- | TRBJ2-5 | TRBV20-1 | - | TGCAGTGCTAGAGATCCCCGGGGGGAGACCCAGTACTTC | CSARDPRGETQYF
- | TRBJ2-7 | TRBV6-5 | - | TGTGCCAGCAGTCCTTTTAAGGGATACGAGCAGTACTTC | CASSPFKGYEQYF
- | TRBJ2-1 | TRBV3-1 | TRBD2 | TGTGCCAGCAGCTCAAGCGGGGGGATCTACAATGAGCAGTTCTTC | CASSSSGGIYNEQFF
once | TRBJ2-2 | TRBV7-2 | - | TGTGCCAGCAGCTTACATGGGGTAGACACCGGGGAGCTGTTTTTT | CASSLHGVDTGELFF
- | TRBJ1-5 | TRBV18 | - | TGTGCCAGCTCACTCTTTGGAACGACTGGACTCAATCAGCCCCAGCGTTTT | CASSLFGTTGLNQPQRF
few | TRBJ2-5 | TRBV7-9 | TRBD2 | TGTGCCAGCAGCTCGTTAGCGGGTCAAGAGACCCAGTACTTC | CASSSLAGQETQYF
- | TRBJ2-3 | TRBV7-2 | TRBD1 | TGTGCCAGCACCCCCCCCGGGACAGGGAGGGGAGATACGCAGTATTTT | CASTPPGTGRGDTQYF
few | TRBJ2-5 | TRBV10-3 | - | TGTGCCATCAGTGAGATCCCTGAAGAGACCCAGTACTTC | CAISEIPEETQYF
- | TRBJ1-6 | TRBV7-2 | TRBD1 | TGTGCCAGCAGCTTCCGGGACAGGGATATTTCACCCCTCCACTTT | CASSFRDRDISPLHF
- | TRBJ2-7 | TRBV9 | - | TGTGCCAGCAGCGTAGACCTCGGTTCCTACGAGCAGTACTTC | CASSVDLGSYEQYF
few | TRBJ1-1 | TRBV20-1 | - | TGCAGTGCTAGAGATCAAAGGGACAAGGAAAACACTGAAGCTTTCTTT | CSARDQRDKENTEAFF
- | TRBJ2-2 | TRBV7-9 | - | TGTGCCAGCAGGGGCGGCGGGGAGCTGTTTTTT | CASRGGGELFF
few | TRBJ1-6 | TRBV6-5 | - | TGTGCCAGCTCCGCTGGCAATTCACCCCTCCACTTT | CASSAGNSPLHF
many | TRBJ1-2 | TRBV29-1 | - | TGCAGCGTGTCCTTGGGGGAGTCTAACTATGGCTACACCTTC | CSVSLGESNYGYTF
few | TRBJ1-2 | TRBV7-9 | - | TGTGCCAGCAGAACAGACACAGGGATCTATGGCTACACCTTC | CASRTDTGIYGYTF
- | TRBJ2-5 | TRBV5-1 | - | TGCGCCAGCAGCTGGACAGTTGGAGAGACCCAGTACTTC | CASSWTVGETQYF
few | TRBJ2-1 | TRBV20-1 | - | TGCAGTGCTAGGGTCGGGGACGAAGACTCCTACAATGAGCAGTTCTTC | CSARVGDEDSYNEQFF
few | TRBJ2-7 | TRBV23-1 | TRBD1 | TGCGCCAGCAGTCACTTGATCCCCGGGACAGGGGCCTACGAGCAGTACTTC | CASSHLIPGTGAYEQYF
few | TRBJ2-7 | TRBV5-1 | - | TGCGCCAGCAGCCGGGGCTTTCAAGGTCGTAGCTCCTACGAGCAGTACTTC | CASSRGFQGRSSYEQYF
few | TRBJ1-2 | TRBV27 | - | TGTGCCAGCAGTCGAAGTCCCTTATCGGGCGGCTACACCTTC | CASSRSPLSGGYTF